This T cell receptor (beta chain) was retrieved from a study of blood T cell repertoires in COVID-19. Germline CDR1 and CDR2: MGHRA and YSYEKL. The CDR3 length is 17 residues. V lost 2 bases to trimming and J lost 2 bases, with 18 bases between them. Sequenced by immunoSEQ multiplex PCR; TCRdb stores in-frame clones only, minus some. Of around 130,000 clones in the sample, approximately 71% were seen once. The sequenced sample was peripheral blood. The chain combines TRBV4-1 with TRBJ2-5; D ambiguous. The sequence was obtained from a human donor in a cohort sampled during active COVID-19. The CDR3 loop reads CASSQSVLVIAQETQYF. The CDR3 nucleotides read TGCGCCAGCAGCCAAAGCGTACTGGTAATAGCTCAAGAGACCCAGTACTTC.